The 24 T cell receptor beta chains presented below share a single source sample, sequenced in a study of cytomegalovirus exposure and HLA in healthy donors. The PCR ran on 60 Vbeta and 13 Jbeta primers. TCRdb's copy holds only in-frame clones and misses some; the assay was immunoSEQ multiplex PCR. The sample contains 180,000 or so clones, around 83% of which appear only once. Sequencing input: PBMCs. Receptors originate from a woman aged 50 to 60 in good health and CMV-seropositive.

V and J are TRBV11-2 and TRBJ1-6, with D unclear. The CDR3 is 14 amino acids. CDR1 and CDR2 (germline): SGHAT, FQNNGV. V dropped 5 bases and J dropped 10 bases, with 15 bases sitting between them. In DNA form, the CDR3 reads TGTGCCAGCAGCCGCGGTGGGTATTACTCACCCCTCCACTTT. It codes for CASSRGGYYSPLHF.

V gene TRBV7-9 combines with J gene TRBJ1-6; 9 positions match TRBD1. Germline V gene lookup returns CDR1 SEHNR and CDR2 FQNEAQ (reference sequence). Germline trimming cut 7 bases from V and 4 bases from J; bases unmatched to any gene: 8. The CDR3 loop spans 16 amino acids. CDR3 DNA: TGTGCCAGCACCCCTTGGGACAGGGAGTATAATTCACCCCTCCACTTT. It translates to CASTPWDREYNSPLHF.

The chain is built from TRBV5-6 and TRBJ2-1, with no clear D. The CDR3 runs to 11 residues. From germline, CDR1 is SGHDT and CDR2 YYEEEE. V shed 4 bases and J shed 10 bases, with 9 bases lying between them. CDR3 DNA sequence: TGTGCCAGCAGCCTCGGCAGGGAGCAGTTCTTC. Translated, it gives CASSLGREQFF.

The CDR3 loop is CASSVAGDSAYEQYF. The CDR3 nucleotides read TGTGCCAGCAGCGTAGCGGGAGATTCCGCCTACGAGCAGTACTTC. The chain recombines TRBV9 with TRBJ2-5; D is perhaps TRBD2 (6 bases). The better agreement between TRBJ2-7 and the DNA end casts doubt on the J call. The CDR3 runs to 15 residues. Germline CDR1 and CDR2: SGDLS and YYNGEE.

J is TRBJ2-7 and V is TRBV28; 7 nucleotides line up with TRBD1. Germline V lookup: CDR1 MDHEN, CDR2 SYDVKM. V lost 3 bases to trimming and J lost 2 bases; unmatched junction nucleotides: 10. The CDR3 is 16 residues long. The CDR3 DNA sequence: TGTGCCAGCAGTTTTACAGGGGTTGGGACAACCTACGAGCAGTACTTC. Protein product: CASSFTGVGTTYEQYF.

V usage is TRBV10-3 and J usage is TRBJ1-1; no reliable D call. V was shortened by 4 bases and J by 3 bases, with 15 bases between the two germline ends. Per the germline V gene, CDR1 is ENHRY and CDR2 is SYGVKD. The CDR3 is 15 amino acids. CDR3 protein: CAISGRQHLYTEAFF. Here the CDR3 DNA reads TGTGCCATCAGTGGGCGGCAGCATCTTTACACTGAAGCTTTCTTT.

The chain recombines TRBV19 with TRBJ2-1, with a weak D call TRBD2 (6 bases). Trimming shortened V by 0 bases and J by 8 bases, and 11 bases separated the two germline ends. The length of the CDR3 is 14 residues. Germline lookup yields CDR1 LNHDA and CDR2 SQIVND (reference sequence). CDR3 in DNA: TGTGCCAGTAGTATAGATCGGCCTAGCGATGAGCAGTTCTTC. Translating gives CASSIDRPSDEQFF.

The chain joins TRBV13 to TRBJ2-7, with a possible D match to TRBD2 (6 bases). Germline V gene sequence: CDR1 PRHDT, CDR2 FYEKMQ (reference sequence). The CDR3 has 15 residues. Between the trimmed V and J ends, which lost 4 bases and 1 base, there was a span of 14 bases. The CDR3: CASSSGEVASYEQYF. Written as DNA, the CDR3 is TGTGCCAGCAGCTCCGGGGAGGTGGCTTCCTACGAGCAGTACTTC.

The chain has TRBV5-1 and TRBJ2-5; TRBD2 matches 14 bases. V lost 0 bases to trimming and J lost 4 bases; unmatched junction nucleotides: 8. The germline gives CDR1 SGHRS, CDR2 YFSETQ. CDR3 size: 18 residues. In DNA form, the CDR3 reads TGCGCCAGCAGCTTGGCCGGACTAGCGGGGGGCCGGATAGAGACCCAGTACTTC. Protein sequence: CASSLAGLAGGRIETQYF.

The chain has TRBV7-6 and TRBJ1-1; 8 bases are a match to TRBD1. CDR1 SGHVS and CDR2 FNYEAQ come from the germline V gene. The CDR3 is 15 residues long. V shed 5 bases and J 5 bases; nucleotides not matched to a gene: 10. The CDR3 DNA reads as TGTGCCAGCAGCGAAAGACAGGGGACGCGGACTGAAGCTTTCTTT. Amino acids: CASSERQGTRTEAFF.

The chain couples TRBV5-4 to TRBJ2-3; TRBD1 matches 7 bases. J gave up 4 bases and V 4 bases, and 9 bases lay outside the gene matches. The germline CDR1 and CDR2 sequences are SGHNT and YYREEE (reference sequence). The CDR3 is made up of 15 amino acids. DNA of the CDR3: TGTGCCAGCAGCACCTCACAGGGGTTGTCAGATACGCAGTATTTT. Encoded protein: CASSTSQGLSDTQYF.

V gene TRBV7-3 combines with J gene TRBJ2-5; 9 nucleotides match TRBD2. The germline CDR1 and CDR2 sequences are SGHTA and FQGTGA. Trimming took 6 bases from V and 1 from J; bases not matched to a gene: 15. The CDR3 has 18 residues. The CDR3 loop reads CASSSDGSGSGPQETQYF. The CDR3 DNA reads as TGTGCCAGCAGTTCGGATGGTAGCGGGAGCGGACCCCAAGAGACCCAGTACTTC. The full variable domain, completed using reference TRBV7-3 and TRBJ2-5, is GAGVSQTPSNKVTEKGKYVELRCDPISGHTALYWYRQSLGQGPEFLIYFQGTGAADDSGLPNDRFFAVRPEGSVSTLKIQRTERGDSAVYLCASSSDGSGSGPQETQYFGPGTRLLVL.

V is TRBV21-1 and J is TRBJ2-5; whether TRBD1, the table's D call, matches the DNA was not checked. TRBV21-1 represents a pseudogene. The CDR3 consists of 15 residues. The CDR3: CASSTLGPAQETQYF. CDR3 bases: TGTGCCAGCAGCACACTGGGCCCAGCCCAAGAGACCCAGTACTTC.

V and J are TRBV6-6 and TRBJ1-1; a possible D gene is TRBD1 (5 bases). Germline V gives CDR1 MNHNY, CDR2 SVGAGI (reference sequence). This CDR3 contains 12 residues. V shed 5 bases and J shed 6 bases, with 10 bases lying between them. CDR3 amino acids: CASSRQLAEAFF. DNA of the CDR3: TGTGCCAGCAGTAGACAGCTGGCTGAAGCTTTCTTT.

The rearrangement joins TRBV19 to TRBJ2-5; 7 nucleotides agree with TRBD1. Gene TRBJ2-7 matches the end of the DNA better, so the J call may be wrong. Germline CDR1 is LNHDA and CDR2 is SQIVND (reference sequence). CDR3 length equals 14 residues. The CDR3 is CASSRDSFSYEQYF. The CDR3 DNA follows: TGTGCCAGTAGCCGGGACAGCTTTTCCTACGAGCAGTACTTC.

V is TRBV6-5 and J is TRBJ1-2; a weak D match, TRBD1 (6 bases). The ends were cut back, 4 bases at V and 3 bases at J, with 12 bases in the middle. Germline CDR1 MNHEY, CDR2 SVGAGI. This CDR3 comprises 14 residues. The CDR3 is CASSFQGPHYGYTF. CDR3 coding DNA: TGTGCCAGCAGTTTCCAGGGGCCCCACTATGGCTACACCTTC.

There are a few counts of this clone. CDR3 nucleotide sequence: TGCGCCAGCAGCTTGGGAGGGTCGGACTTGGACAATGAGCAGTTCTTC. Amino acids: CASSLGGSDLDNEQFF. The chain carries TRBV5-1 and TRBJ2-1, with TRBD2 as a possible D gene (5 bases). The CDR3 is made up of 16 amino acids. Germline V gene lookup returns CDR1 SGHRS and CDR2 YFSETQ. Deletions cut 0 bases from V and 5 bases from J, with 15 bases between.

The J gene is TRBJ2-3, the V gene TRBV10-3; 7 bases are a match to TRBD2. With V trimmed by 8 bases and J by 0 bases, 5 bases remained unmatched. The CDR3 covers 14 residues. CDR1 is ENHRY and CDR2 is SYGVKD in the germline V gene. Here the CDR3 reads CAIRRGSSTDTQYF. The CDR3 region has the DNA TGTGCCATCCGGCGGGGGTCTAGCACAGATACGCAGTATTTT.

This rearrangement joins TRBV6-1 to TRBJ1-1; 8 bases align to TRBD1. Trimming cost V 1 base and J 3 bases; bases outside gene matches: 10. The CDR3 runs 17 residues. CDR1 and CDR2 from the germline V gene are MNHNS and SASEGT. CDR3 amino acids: CASSEGGVRGLYTEAFF. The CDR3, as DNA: TGTGCCAGCAGTGAAGGGGGGGTCAGGGGGCTGTACACTGAAGCTTTCTTT.

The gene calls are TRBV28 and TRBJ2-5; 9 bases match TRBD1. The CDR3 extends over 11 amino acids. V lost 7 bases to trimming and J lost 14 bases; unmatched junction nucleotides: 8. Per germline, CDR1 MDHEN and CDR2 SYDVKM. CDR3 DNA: TGTGCCAGCACAACTTCGGACAGGGGATACTTC. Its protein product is CASTTSDRGYF.

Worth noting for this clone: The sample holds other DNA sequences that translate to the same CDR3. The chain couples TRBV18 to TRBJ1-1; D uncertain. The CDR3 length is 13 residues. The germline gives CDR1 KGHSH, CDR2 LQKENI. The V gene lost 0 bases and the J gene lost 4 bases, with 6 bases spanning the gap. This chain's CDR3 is CASSPPGGTEAFF. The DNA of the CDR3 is TGTGCCAGCTCACCACCGGGAGGCACTGAAGCTTTCTTT.

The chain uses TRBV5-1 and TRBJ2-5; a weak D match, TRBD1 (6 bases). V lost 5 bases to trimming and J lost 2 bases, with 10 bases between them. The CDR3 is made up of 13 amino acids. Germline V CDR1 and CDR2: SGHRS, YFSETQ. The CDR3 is CASRGTSQETQYF. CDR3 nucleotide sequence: TGCGCCAGCAGGGGGACAAGTCAAGAGACCCAGTACTTC.

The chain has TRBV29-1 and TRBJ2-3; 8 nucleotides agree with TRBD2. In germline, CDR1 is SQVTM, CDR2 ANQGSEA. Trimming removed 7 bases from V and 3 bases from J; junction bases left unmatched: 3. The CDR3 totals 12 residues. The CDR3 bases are TGCAGCGCCGGGGGGGGGACAGATACGCAGTATTTT. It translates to CSAGGGTDTQYF.

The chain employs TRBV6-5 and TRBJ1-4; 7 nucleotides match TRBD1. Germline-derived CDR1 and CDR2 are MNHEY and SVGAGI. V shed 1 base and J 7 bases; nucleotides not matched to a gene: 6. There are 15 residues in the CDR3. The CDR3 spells CASSYLKGAAEKLFF. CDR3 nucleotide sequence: TGTGCCAGCAGTTACTTAAAGGGGGCAGCTGAAAAACTGTTTTTT.